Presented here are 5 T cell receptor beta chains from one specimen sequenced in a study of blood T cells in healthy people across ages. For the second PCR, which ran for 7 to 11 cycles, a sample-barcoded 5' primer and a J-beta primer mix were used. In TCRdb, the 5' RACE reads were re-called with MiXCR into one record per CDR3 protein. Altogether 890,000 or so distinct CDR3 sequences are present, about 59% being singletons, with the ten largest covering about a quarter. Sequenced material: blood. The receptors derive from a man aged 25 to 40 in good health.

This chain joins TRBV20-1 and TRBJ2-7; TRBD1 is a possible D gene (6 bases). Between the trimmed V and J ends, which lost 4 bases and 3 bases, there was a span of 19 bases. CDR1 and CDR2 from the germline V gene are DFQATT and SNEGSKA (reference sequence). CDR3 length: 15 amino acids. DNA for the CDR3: TGCAGTGCTAAGACAGGCCCCCGAGTCGGCTACGAGCAGTACTTC. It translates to CSAKTGPRVGYEQYF.

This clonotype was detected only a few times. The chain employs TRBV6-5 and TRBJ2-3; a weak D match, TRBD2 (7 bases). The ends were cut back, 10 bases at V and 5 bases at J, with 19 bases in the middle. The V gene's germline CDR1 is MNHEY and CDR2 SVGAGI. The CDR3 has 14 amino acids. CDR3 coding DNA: TGTGCCACGACGGGGAGGGGGGGCATAGATACGCAGTATTTT. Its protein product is CATTGRGGIDTQYF.

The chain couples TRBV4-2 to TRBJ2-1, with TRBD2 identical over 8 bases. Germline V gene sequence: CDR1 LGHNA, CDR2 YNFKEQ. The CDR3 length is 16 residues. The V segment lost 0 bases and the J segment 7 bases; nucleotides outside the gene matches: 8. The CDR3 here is CASSQDPGGPGNEQFF. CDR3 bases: TGTGCCAGCAGCCAAGATCCGGGGGGGCCTGGAAATGAGCAGTTCTTC.

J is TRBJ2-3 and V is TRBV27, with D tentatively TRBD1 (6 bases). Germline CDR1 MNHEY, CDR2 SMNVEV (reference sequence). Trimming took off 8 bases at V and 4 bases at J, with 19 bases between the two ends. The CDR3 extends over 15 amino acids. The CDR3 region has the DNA TGTGCCAGCCGCCCCGGGACACTGATCGCAGATACGCAGTATTTT. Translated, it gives CASRPGTLIADTQYF.

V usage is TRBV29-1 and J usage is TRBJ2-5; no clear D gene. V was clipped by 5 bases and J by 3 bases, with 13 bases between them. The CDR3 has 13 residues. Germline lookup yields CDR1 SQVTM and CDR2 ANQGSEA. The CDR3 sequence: CSVPVPPKETQYF. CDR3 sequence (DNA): TGCAGCGTTCCTGTGCCACCTAAAGAGACCCAGTACTTC.